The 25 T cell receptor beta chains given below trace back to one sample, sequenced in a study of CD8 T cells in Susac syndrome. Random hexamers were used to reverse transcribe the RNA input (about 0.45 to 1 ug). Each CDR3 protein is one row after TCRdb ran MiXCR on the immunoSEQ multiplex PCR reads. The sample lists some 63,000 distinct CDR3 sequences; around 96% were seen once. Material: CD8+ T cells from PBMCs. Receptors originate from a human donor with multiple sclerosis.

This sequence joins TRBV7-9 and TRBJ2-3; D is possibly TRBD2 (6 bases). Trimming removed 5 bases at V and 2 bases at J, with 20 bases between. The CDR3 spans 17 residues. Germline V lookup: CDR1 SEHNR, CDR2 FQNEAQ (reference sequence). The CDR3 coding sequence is TGTGCCAGCAGCCCACCACCTGAAGGAGGGCTCACAGATACGCAGTATTTT. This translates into CASSPPPEGGLTDTQYF.

CDR3: CASSLEGQGTYEQYF. In DNA form, the CDR3 reads TGTGCCAGCAGTTTGGAGGGACAGGGGACCTACGAGCAGTACTTC. The chain recombines TRBV12-3 or TRBV12-4 with TRBJ2-7; TRBD1 matches 10 bases. CDR3 length: 15 amino acids. J gave up 2 bases and V 3 bases, and 4 bases lay outside the gene matches.

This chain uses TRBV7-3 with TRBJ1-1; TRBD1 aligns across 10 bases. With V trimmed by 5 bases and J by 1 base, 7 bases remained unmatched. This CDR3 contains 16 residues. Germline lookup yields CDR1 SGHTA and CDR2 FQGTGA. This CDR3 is CASSPGTGVQNTEAFF. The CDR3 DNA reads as TGTGCCAGCAGCCCTGGGACAGGGGTTCAGAACACTGAAGCTTTCTTT.

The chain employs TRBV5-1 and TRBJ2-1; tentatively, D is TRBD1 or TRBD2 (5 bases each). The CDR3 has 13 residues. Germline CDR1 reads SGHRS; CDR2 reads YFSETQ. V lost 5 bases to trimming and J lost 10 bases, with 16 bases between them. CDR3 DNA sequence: TGCGCCAGCAGTTCCGGGACCGTGGGGGAGCAGTTCTTC. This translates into CASSSGTVGEQFF.

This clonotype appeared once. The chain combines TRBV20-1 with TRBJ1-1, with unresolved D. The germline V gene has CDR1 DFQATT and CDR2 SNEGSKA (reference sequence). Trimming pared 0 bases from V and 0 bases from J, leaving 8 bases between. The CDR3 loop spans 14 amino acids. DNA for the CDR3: TGCAGTGCTAGAGAGGGTTCCATGAACACTGAAGCTTTCTTT. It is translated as CSAREGSMNTEAFF.

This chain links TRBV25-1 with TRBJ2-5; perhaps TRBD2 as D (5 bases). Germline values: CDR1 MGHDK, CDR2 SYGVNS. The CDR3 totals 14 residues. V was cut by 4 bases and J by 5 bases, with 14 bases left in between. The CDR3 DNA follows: TGTGCCAGCAGTGCGGTGGGAGTATGGGAGACCCAGTACTTC. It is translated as CASSAVGVWETQYF.

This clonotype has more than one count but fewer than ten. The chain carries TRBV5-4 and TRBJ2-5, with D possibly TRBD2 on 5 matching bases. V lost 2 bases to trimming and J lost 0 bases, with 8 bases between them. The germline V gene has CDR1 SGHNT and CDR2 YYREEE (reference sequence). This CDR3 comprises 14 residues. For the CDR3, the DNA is TGTGCCAGCAGCTTACGCGGGTACCAAGAGACCCAGTACTTC. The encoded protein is CASSLRGYQETQYF.

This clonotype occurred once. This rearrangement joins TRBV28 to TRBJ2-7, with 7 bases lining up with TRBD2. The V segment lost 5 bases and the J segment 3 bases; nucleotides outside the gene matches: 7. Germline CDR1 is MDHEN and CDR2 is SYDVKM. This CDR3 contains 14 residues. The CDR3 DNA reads TGTGCCAGCAGTAATGTGGGAGGGCTCTACGAGCAGTACTTC. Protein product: CASSNVGGLYEQYF.

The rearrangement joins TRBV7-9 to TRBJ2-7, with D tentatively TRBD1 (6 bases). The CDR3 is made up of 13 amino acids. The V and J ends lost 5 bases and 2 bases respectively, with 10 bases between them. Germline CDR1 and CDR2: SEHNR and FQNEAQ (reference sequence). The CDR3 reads CASSGQRTYEQYF. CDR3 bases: TGTGCCAGCAGCGGACAGCGGACCTACGAGCAGTACTTC.

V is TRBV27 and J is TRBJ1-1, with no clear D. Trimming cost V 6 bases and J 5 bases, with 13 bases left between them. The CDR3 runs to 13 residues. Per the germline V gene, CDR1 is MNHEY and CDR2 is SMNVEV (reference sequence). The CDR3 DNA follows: TGTGCCAGCAGGTACCAAGGGTTGACTGAAGCTTTCTTT. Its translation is CASRYQGLTEAFF.

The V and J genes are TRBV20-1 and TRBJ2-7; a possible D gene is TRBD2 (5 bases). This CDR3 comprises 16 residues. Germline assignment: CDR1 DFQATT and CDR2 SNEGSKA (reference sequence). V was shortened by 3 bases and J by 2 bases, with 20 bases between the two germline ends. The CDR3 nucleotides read TGCAGTGCTAGGGACTTAGCGTCAACCCTAACCTACGAGCAGTACTTC. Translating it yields CSARDLASTLTYEQYF.

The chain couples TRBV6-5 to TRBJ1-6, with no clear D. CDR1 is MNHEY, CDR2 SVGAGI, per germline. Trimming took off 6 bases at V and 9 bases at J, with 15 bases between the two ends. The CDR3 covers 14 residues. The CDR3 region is CASRPDGETSPLHF. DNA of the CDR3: TGTGCCAGCAGGCCCGACGGGGAAACTTCACCCCTCCACTTT.

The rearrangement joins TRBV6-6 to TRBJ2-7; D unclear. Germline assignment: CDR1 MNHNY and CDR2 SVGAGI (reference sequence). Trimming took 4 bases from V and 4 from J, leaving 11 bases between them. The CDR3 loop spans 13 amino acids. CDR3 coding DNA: TGTGCCAGCAGTTCCACGGCCGAGTACGAGCAGTACTTC. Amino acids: CASSSTAEYEQYF.

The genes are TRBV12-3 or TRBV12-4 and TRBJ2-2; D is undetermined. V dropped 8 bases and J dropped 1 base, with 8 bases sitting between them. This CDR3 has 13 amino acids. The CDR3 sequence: CASYLGNTGELFF. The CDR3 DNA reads TGTGCCAGCTATCTGGGGAACACCGGGGAGCTGTTTTTT.

The CDR3 region is CASSPGTYNEQFF. CDR3 sequence (DNA): TGTGCCAGCAGTCCCGGGACCTACAATGAGCAGTTCTTC. V is TRBV27 and J is TRBJ2-1, with D perhaps matching TRBD2 (5 bases). CDR3 length: 13 amino acids. CDR1 is MNHEY and CDR2 is SMNVEV in the germline V gene (reference sequence). V was clipped by 5 bases and J by 2 bases, with 7 bases between them.

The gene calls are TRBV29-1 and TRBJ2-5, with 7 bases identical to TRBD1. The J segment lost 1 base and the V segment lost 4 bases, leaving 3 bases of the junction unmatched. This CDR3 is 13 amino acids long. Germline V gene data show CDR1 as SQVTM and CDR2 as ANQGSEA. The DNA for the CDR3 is TGCAGCGTTGGACAGGGCGCCCAAGAGACCCAGTACTTC. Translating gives CSVGQGAQETQYF.

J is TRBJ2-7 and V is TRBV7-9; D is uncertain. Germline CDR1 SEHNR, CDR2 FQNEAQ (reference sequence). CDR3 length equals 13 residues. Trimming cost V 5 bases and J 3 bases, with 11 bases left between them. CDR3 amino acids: CASSLPGRYEQYF. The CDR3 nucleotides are TGTGCCAGCAGCCTCCCCGGCCGCTACGAGCAGTACTTC.

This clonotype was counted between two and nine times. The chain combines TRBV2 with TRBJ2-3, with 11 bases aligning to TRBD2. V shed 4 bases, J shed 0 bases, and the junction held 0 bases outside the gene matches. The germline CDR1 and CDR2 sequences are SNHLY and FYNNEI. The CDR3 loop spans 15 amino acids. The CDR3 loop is CASSGTSGSTDTQYF. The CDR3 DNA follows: TGTGCCAGCAGTGGGACTAGCGGGAGCACAGATACGCAGTATTTT.

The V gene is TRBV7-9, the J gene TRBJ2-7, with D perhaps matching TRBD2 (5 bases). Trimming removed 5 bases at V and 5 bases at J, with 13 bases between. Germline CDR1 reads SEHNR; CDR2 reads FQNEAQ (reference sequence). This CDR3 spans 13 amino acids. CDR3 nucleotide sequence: TGTGCCAGCAGCCCCCTGGAGGCCAACGAGCAGTACTTC. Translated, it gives CASSPLEANEQYF.

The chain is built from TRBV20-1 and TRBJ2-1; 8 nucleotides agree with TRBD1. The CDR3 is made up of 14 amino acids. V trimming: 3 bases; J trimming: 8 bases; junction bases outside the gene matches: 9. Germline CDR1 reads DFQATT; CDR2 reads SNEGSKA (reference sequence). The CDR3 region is CSAREQGVDDEQFF. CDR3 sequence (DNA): TGCAGTGCTAGGGAACAGGGGGTGGACGATGAGCAGTTCTTC.

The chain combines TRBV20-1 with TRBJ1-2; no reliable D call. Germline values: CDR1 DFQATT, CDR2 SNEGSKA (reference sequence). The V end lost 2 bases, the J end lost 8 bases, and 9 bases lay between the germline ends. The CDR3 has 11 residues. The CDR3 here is CSARTPTGYTF. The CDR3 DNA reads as TGCAGTGCTAGAACCCCGACGGGCTACACCTTC.

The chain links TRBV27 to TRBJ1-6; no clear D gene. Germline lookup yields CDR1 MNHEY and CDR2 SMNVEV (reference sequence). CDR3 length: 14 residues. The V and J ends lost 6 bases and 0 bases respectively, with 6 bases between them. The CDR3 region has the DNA TGTGCCAGCAGCGCCGACTCCTATAATTCACCCCTCCACTTT. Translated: CASSADSYNSPLHF.

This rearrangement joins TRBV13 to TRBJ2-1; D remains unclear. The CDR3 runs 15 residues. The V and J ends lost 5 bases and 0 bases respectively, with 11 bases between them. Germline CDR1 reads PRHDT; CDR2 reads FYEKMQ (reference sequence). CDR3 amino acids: CASSPDHSSYNEQFF. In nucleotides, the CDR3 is TGTGCCAGCAGCCCTGACCATAGCTCCTACAATGAGCAGTTCTTC.

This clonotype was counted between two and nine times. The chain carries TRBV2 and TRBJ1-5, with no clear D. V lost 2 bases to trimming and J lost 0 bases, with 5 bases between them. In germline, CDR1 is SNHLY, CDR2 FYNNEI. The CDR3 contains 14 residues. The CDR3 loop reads CASSESGSNQPQHF. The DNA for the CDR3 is TGTGCCAGCAGTGAATCAGGTAGCAATCAGCCCCAGCATTTT.

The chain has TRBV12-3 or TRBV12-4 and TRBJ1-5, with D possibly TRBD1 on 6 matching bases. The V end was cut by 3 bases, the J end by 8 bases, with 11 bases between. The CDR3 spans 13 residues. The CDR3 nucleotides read TGTGCCAGCAGTTTTCGGGGGCTGGAGCCCCAGCATTTT. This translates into CASSFRGLEPQHF.